This TCR beta chain was recovered during a study of cytomegalovirus exposure and HLA in healthy donors. The study, taken as a whole, reports: A later analysis showed that HLA-associated TCR beta chains had undergone more clonal expansion than equally common others.

There are 13 residues in the CDR3. Deletions cut 2 bases from V and 7 bases from J, with 12 bases between. CDR1 SGHRS and CDR2 YFSETQ come from the germline V gene. The PCR used 60 Vbeta and 13 Jbeta primers. Generated by immunoSEQ multiplex PCR, the TCRdb table keeps only in-frame clones and is missing some. In the table there are approximately 150,000 clones, almost 85% of which are singletons. These donors, healthy bone marrow donors, were studied. In nominal health when sampled, donors likely had unrecorded immune exposures nonetheless. Only one count was recorded for this clone. Its antigen is not known.

The sequence was collected from an older woman in good health and CMV-seropositive. The sample taken for sequencing was PBMCs. This chain joins TRBV5-1 and TRBJ1-1; maybe TRBD1 (5 bases). As DNA, the CDR3 is TGCGCCAGCAGCTTACCCGGGGGGTTTGAAGCTTTCTTT. Residues: CASSLPGGFEAFF.